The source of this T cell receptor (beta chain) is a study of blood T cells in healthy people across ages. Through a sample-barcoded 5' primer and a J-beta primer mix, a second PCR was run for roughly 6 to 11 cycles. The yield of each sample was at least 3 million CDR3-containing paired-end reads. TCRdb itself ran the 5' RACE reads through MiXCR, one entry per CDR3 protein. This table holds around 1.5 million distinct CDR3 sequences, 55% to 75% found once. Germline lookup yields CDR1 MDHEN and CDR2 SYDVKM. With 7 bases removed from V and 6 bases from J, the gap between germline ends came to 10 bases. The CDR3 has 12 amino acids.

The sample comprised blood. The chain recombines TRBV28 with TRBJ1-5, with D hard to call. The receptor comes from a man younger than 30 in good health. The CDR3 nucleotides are TGTGCCAGCAACCCGGCGTTTCAGCCCCAGCATTTT. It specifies CASNPAFQPQHF.